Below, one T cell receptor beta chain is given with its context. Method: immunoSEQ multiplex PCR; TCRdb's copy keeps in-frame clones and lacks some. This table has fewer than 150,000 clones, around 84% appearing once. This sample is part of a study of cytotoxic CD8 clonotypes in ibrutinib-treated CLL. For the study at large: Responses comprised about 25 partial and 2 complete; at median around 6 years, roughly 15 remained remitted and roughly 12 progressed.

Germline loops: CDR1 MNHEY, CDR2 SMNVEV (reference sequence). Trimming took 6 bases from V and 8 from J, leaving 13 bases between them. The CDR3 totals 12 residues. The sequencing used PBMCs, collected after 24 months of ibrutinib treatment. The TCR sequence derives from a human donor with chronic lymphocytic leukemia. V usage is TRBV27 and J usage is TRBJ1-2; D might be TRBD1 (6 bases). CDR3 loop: CASSSRGWGYTF. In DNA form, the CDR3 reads TGTGCCAGCAGCTCCAGGGGTTGGGGCTACACCTTC.